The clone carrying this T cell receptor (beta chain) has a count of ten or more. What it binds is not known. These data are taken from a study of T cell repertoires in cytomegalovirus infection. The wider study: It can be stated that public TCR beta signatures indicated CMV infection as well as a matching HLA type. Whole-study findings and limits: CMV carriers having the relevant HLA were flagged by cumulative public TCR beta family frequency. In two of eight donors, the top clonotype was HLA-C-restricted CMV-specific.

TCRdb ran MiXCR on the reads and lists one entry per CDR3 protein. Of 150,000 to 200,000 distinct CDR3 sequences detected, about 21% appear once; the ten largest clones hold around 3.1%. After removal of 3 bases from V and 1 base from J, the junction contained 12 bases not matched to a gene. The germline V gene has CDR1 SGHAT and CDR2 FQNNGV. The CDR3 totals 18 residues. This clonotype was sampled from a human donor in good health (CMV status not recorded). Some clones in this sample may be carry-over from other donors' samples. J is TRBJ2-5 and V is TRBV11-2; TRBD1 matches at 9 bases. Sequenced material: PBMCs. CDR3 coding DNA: TGTGCCAGCAGCTTGAGAGTTTTACAGGGGGCCCGCCAAGAGACCCAGTACTTC. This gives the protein CASSLRVLQGARQETQYF.